The entry below gives a single T cell receptor beta chain sequence along with its context. This sample includes further DNA sequences coding for the same CDR3. The data were taken from a study of shared clonotypes between healthy human individuals. Trimming removed 3 bases from V and 2 bases from J, with 7 bases in between. This CDR3 is built from 14 residues. In germline, CDR1 is KGHSH, CDR2 LQKENI. Clones were sequenced by immunoSEQ multiplex PCR, and TCRdb holds only the in-frame ones, with some missing. The sample carries 2 million to 2.5 million clones, 85% to 95% recorded once. The origin of this receptor is a man aged 18 to 30 in good health. Some clones in this sample may be carry-over from other donors' samples. The sample comprised naive CD4+ T cells from PBMCs. Subset in this sample: CD45RA+ positively selected. The rearrangement links TRBV18 to TRBJ1-4; D gene unclear. The CDR3 nucleotides are TGTGCCAGCTCACCGCGGCAGACTAATGAAAAACTGTTTTTT. Translation gives CASSPRQTNEKLFF.